A selection of T cell receptor beta chains follows, all from one sample in a study of CD8+ T cells in alopecia areata. The protocol was immunoSEQ multiplex PCR, while the TCRdb copy is restricted to in-frame clones and leaves out a portion. Among some 51,000 clones listed, over 95% were seen once. The specimen was CD8+ T cells sorted from blood, collected at week 0. These TCRs come from a human donor with alopecia areata. CDR3s include the opening cysteine and the closing phenylalanine or tryptophan. A D gene is named only where the DNA matches it firmly. Size is omitted from some rows. Given values are once, few, many or a class for expanded clones.

TRBJ2-2	TRBV12-5	.	.	CASGPAGFSGELFF	TGTGCTAGTGGCCCTGCGGGGTTTTCGGGGGAGCTGTTTTTT
TRBJ2-7	TRBV29-1	.	.	CSVEVVGGTYEQYF	TGCAGCGTTGAAGTCGTAGGGGGGACCTACGAGCAGTACTTC
TRBJ2-2	TRBV27	TRBD1	.	CASSLSGQGRGTGELFF	TGTGCCAGCAGTTTATCCGGACAGGGCCGAGGTACCGGGGAGCTGTTTTTT
TRBJ2-7	TRBV7-9	.	.	CASSKTSGTDSYEQYF	TGTGCCAGCAGCAAAACCAGTGGGACGGACTCCTACGAGCAGTACTTC
TRBJ2-3	TRBV27	.	.	CASRPSGYTSTDTQYF	TGTGCCAGCAGACCCTCGGGATACACTAGCACAGATACGCAGTATTTT
TRBJ2-1	TRBV19	.	.	CASSIDRSANEQFF	TGTGCCAGTAGTATAGATCGGAGCGCGAATGAGCAGTTCTTC
TRBJ2-3	TRBV7-9	TRBD2	.	CASSLTSAGGGYTQYF	TGTGCCAGCAGCTTAACCTCCGCGGGGGGCGGGTATACGCAGTATTTT
TRBJ2-3	TRBV7-9	.	.	CASSARGDTQYF	TGTGCCAGCAGCGCAAGGGGAGATACGCAGTATTTT
TRBJ2-7	TRBV13	TRBD1	.	CASSQGPGQGYEQYF	TGTGCCAGCAGCCAGGGTCCGGGACAGGGCTACGAGCAGTACTTC
TRBJ2-3	TRBV5-4	TRBD2	.	CASSLEASGGLDTQYF	TGTGCCAGCAGCTTGGAGGCTAGCGGGGGTCTGGATACGCAGTATTTT
TRBJ1-5	TRBV27	TRBD1	.	CASSLSAGGGNQPQHF	TGTGCCAGCAGTTTATCGGCAGGGGGCGGCAATCAGCCCCAGCATTTT
TRBJ2-3	TRBV29-1	TRBD1	.	CSAQGGQLPNSDTQYF	TGCAGCGCCCAAGGGGGACAGTTGCCCAACTCGGATACGCAGTATTTT
TRBJ2-7	TRBV29-1	.	.	CSALRLAPAYEQYF	TGCAGCGCCCTGAGGTTGGCACCTGCCTACGAGCAGTACTTC
TRBJ2-7	TRBV27	.	.	CASSLVDEQYF	TGTGCCAGCAGTTTGGTGGACGAGCAGTACTTC
TRBJ1-6	TRBV5-6	.	.	CASSLRGNSPLHF	TGTGCCAGCAGCTTACGGGGGAATTCACCCCTCCACTTT
TRBJ1-1	TRBV6-5	.	.	CASSQQGPGETAFF	TGTGCCAGCAGCCAACAGGGTCCCGGCGAGACGGCTTTCTTT
TRBJ1-5	TRBV2	TRBD1	.	CASRPPGQDYQPQHF	TGTGCCAGCAGGCCCCCGGGACAGGATTATCAGCCCCAGCATTTT
TRBJ2-5	TRBV6-5	TRBD2	.	CASSFSGGVQETQYF	TGTGCCAGCAGTTTTAGCGGGGGGGTCCAAGAGACCCAGTACTTC
TRBJ2-5	TRBV7-9	.	.	CASSPPSGAIRETQYF	TGTGCCAGCAGCCCGCCTTCGGGGGCGATTCGAGAGACCCAGTACTTC
TRBJ2-1	TRBV5-1	.	.	CASSLGTVNYNEQFF	TGCGCCAGCAGCTTGGGGACAGTCAATTACAATGAGCAGTTCTTC
TRBJ2-7	TRBV4-1	TRBD1	.	CASSSPTGIEQYF	TGCGCCAGCAGCTCCCCGACAGGGATCGAGCAGTACTTC
TRBJ2-1	TRBV11-2	.	.	CASSLKTAYNEQFF	TGTGCCAGCAGCTTAAAGACAGCCTACAATGAGCAGTTCTTC
TRBJ1-1	TRBV6-7	.	.	CASLSTEAFF	TGTGCCAGCCTTAGCACTGAAGCTTTCTTT
TRBJ1-2	TRBV9	.	once	CASSAVSGGIYGYTF	TGTGCCAGCAGCGCCGTCTCGGGAGGCATTTATGGCTACACCTTC
TRBJ2-3	TRBV5-4	.	few	CASSQNGVGTDTQYF	TGTGCCAGCAGCCAAAATGGGGTAGGAACAGATACGCAGTATTTT
TRBJ1-1	TRBV18	.	once	CASSPRGENTEAFF	TGTGCCAGCTCACCACGGGGTGAGAACACTGAAGCTTTCTTT
TRBJ1-6	TRBV7-9	.	.	CASTIGGNSYNSPLHF	TGTGCCAGCACCATAGGAGGGAACTCCTATAATTCACCCCTCCACTTT
TRBJ2-7	TRBV2	.	.	CASSEAEPILSYEQYF	TGTGCCAGCAGTGAAGCGGAACCGATCCTCTCCTACGAGCAGTACTTC
TRBJ2-6	TRBV9	TRBD1	.	CASSIRQGAIGANVLTF	TGTGCCAGCAGCATCCGACAGGGGGCAATTGGGGCCAACGTCCTGACTTTC
TRBJ2-1	TRBV29-1	.	.	CSVRGRNNEQFF	TGCAGCGTTAGGGGCAGGAACAATGAGCAGTTCTTC
TRBJ2-5	TRBV6-5	.	.	CASSYSSAETQYF	TGTGCCAGCAGTTACTCGTCGGCGGAGACCCAGTACTTC
TRBJ2-1	TRBV5-1	.	.	CASSLGLLDEQFF	TGCGCCAGCAGCTTGGGACTTTTAGATGAGCAGTTCTTC
TRBJ2-5	TRBV25-1	TRBD2	.	CASKPGGSLQETQYF	TGTGCCAGCAAGCCGGGGGGAAGTCTACAAGAGACCCAGTACTTC
TRBJ2-1	TRBV4-3	.	.	CASSPDIASNFRNEQFF	TGCGCCAGCAGCCCCGATATAGCGTCAAACTTCAGGAATGAGCAGTTCTTC
TRBJ1-5	TRBV10-3	TRBD1	.	CAISESLPDRVDQPQHF	TGTGCCATCAGTGAGTCACTTCCGGACAGGGTGGATCAGCCCCAGCATTTT
TRBJ1-1	TRBV5-5	.	.	CASSLFPGPRHDTEAFF	TGTGCCAGCAGCTTATTCCCAGGGCCGAGACACGACACTGAAGCTTTCTTT